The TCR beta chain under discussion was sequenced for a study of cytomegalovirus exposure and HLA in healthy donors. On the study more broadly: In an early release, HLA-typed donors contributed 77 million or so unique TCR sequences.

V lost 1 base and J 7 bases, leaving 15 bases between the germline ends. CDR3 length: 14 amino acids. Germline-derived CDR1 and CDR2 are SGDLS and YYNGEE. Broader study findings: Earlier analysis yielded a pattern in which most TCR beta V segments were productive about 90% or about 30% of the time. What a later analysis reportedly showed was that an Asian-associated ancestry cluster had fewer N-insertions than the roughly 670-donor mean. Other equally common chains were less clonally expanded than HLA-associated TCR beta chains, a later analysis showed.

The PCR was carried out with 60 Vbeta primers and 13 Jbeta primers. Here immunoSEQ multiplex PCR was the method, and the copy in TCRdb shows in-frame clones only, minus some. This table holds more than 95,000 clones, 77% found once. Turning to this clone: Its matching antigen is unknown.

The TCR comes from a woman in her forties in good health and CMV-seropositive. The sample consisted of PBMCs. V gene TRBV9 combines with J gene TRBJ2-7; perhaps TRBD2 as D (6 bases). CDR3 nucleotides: TGTGCCAGCAGCGTAAAACCAGGAGGAGGGGAGCAGTACTTC. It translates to CASSVKPGGGEQYF.